The sequence of this TCR beta chain was determined in a study of cytomegalovirus exposure and HLA in healthy donors. This PCR relied on a set of 60 Vbeta primers and 13 Jbeta primers. Generated by immunoSEQ multiplex PCR, the TCRdb table keeps only in-frame clones and is missing some. The sample lists roughly 120,000 clones, approximately 73% occurring once. With 0 bases removed from V and 4 bases from J, the gap between germline ends came to 16 bases. The germline gives CDR1 SGHDT, CDR2 YYEEEE. The CDR3 loop spans 16 amino acids. The source is a man in his forties or fifties in good health and CMV-seronegative. The chain uses TRBV5-6 and TRBJ1-2, with D possibly being TRBD1 (5 bases). Sample: PBMCs. The CDR3 sequence: CASSLEVVAGTYGYTF. The CDR3 coding sequence is TGTGCCAGCAGCTTGGAGGTGGTGGCGGGGACCTATGGCTACACCTTC.